These 13 T cell receptor beta chains share one sample of origin, sequenced in a study of blood T cell repertoires in COVID-19. Using immunoSEQ multiplex PCR, the repertoire was profiled, and TCRdb retains in-frame clones only, with some absent. The sample holds around 170,000 clones, 89% seen once. Sequencing was done on a sample of peripheral blood. These receptors were collected from a man between 18 and 29 years old who had recovered from COVID-19.

The chain uses TRBV24-1 and TRBJ1-5; D is ambiguous. V was clipped by 6 bases and J by 3 bases, with 8 bases between them. Germline V lookup: CDR1 KGHDR, CDR2 SFDVKD. The CDR3 has 13 amino acids. The CDR3 DNA is TGTGCCACCAGTTCGCTATCCAATCAGCCCCAGCATTTT. This codes for CATSSLSNQPQHF.

The V call is TRBV6-1, the J call TRBJ2-2, with D possibly TRBD1 on 6 matching bases. The CDR3 has 16 residues. V was trimmed by 2 bases and J by 6 bases, leaving 16 bases between them. Germline CDR1 is MNHNS and CDR2 is SASEGT. CDR3 coding DNA: TGTGCCAGCAGTGAATGGCCAGGGGTTATGGCCGGGGAGCTGTTTTTT. Translating it yields CASSEWPGVMAGELFF.

This clone is a singleton in its sample. The rearrangement joins TRBV5-4 to TRBJ1-4; D not resolved. CDR3 size: 12 residues. Germline V gene sequence: CDR1 SGHNT, CDR2 YYREEE (reference sequence). V lost 7 bases and J lost 5, with 9 bases in between. The CDR3 protein is CASGRSNEKLFF. As DNA, the CDR3 is TGTGCCAGCGGCCGTAGCAATGAAAAACTGTTTTTT.

This clone has a single count. The genes are TRBV5-3 and TRBJ2-3, with D possibly being TRBD1 (5 bases). TRBV5-3 is annotated as an ORF whose role is uncertain. V lost 8 bases and J 3 bases, leaving 7 bases between the germline ends. The CDR3 runs 11 residues. For the CDR3, the DNA is TGTGCCAGCAAGGGGACAGATACGCAGTATTTT. Protein: CASKGTDTQYF.

The J gene is TRBJ2-3, the V gene TRBV7-9; D gene unclear. Deletions cut 7 bases from V and 5 bases from J, with 16 bases between. This CDR3 contains 14 residues. Looked up from germline, CDR1 is SEHNR and CDR2 is FQNEAQ (reference sequence). The CDR3 coding sequence is TGTGCCAGCACCGTGATTGAGGTCAAAGATACGCAGTATTTT. Protein: CASTVIEVKDTQYF.

The rearrangement uses TRBV18 and TRBJ1-3; the D is unclear. Germline CDR1 reads KGHSH; CDR2 reads LQKENI. The CDR3 covers 15 residues. The V gene lost 1 base and the J gene lost 2 bases, with 9 bases spanning the gap. CDR3 coding DNA: TGTGCCAGCTCACCACTCCCCAGAACTGGAAACACCATATATTTT. Protein product: CASSPLPRTGNTIYF.

This clone was observed a few times. This chain uses TRBV19 with TRBJ1-4, with a possible D match to TRBD1 (6 bases). The V and J ends lost 3 bases and 4 bases respectively, with 12 bases between them. The CDR3 is made up of 15 amino acids. Germline loops: CDR1 LNHDA, CDR2 SQIVND (reference sequence). CDR3 in DNA: TGTGCCAGTAGTATGGTTGGACAGAGTAATGAAAAACTGTTTTTT. Translation gives CASSMVGQSNEKLFF.

The chain uses TRBV7-6 and TRBJ2-7, with TRBD2 identical over 11 bases. From germline, CDR1 is SGHVS and CDR2 FNYEAQ. The CDR3 totals 15 residues. With 5 bases clipped from V and 0 bases from J, the junction kept 3 bases outside the gene matches. DNA of the CDR3: TGTGCCAGCAGCCCGGGGACTAGCGGCTCCTACGAGCAGTACTTC. It is translated as CASSPGTSGSYEQYF. Based on the CDR3 plus reference TRBV7-6 and TRBJ2-7, the full variable domain is GAGVSQSPRYKVTKRGQDVALRCDPISGHVSLYWYRQALGQGPEFLTYFNYEAQQDKSGLPNDRFSAERPEGSISTLTIQRTEQRDSAMYRCASSPGTSGSYEQYFGPGTRLTVT.

Comments on this clone: The germline gene is not matched at one end of the junction; a read error may be the cause. The chain couples TRBV7-7 to TRBJ2-2, with D perhaps matching TRBD2 (6 bases). The CDR3 runs to 16 residues. The germline gives CDR1 SSHAT, CDR2 FNYEAQ (reference sequence). CDR3 loop: CASSAGGGPKTGELFF. The CDR3 DNA follows: TGTGCTAGCAGCGCCGGGGGAGGTCCTAAAACCGGGGAGCTGTTTTTT.

This chain joins TRBV2 and TRBJ2-1, with no clear D. Between the trimmed V and J ends, which lost 8 bases and 0 bases, there was a span of 11 bases. Germline V lookup: CDR1 SNHLY, CDR2 FYNNEI. The CDR3 extends over 14 amino acids. CDR3 protein: CASRPASSYNEQFF. In DNA form, the CDR3 reads TGTGCCAGCCGTCCTGCCAGCTCCTACAATGAGCAGTTCTTC.

The CDR3 DNA reads as TGTGCCAGCAGTTTGGGCTTCGGAGGGGAAAAACTGTTTTTT. Its translation: CASSLGFGGEKLFF. This sequence joins TRBV28 and TRBJ1-4; no clear D gene. V shed 3 bases and J shed 8 bases, with 13 bases lying between them. CDR3 length: 14 amino acids. CDR1 MDHEN and CDR2 SYDVKM come from the germline V gene.

The chain combines TRBV5-1 with TRBJ2-1; D remains unclear. The V gene's germline CDR1 is SGHRS and CDR2 YFSETQ. V lost 0 bases and J lost 6, with 7 bases in between. The CDR3 covers 13 residues. This CDR3 is CASSLGAGNEQFF. DNA for the CDR3: TGCGCCAGCAGCTTGGGGGCTGGCAATGAGCAGTTCTTC.

The chain recombines TRBV2 with TRBJ2-7, with TRBD2 as a possible D gene (5 bases). The CDR3 is made up of 15 amino acids. Per the germline V gene, CDR1 is SNHLY and CDR2 is FYNNEI. V was clipped by 5 bases and J by 2 bases, with 16 bases between them. CDR3 in amino acids: CASSSDLDFPYEQYF. The CDR3 coding sequence is TGTGCCAGCAGTTCGGACCTGGACTTTCCCTACGAGCAGTACTTC.